Listed below are T cell receptor beta chains from one sample, sequenced in a study of T cells in Graves' hyperthyroidism and ophthalmopathy. TCRdb reprocessed the multiplex PCR reads with MiXCR, giving one entry per CDR3 protein. The top ten hold roughly 10% of the sample, which has about 740,000 distinct CDR3 sequences, about 14% seen once. The specimen sequenced was blood. All receptors come from a young woman with Graves' hyperthyroidism. The conserved cysteine and the conserved F or W are not part of the CDR3 here.

CDR3 length | V gene | CDR3 protein
11 | TRBV30 | AWSAGYYNEQF
13 | TRBV20-1 | SARGAGPANYGYT
13 | TRBV29-1 | SVSNQGRTNTEAF
13 | TRBV20-1 | SASQAGGPGNEQF
15 | TRBV6-1 | ASSGPGTSGVGDTQY
14 | TRBV19 | ASTPRWAGSNQPQH
10 | TRBV11-2 | ASSLEIYRQF
12 | TRBV4-1 | ASSQLERTYEQY
12 | TRBV25-1 | ASSDAGLRSEQY
9 | TRBV18 | ASSEGRPRN
13 | TRBV20-1 | SAMRGGGVMETQY
15 | TRBV4-2 | ASSQERTAATNEKLF
11 | TRBV30 | AWSVSAGYKQY
16 | TRBV6-1 | ASSEGVWSGRYSYEQY
13 | TRBV19 | ASSRGGITSNEQF
12 | TRBV2 | ASTPGQVGNEQF
15 | TRBV5-5 | ASNFGSASSGANVLT
9 | TRBV7-9 | ASIMLREQY
15 | TRBV6-1 | ASSEGSTGRGTGELF
12 | TRBV30 | AWSGGTGANEQF
13 | TRBV27 | ASSSASRTAAGYT
16 | TRBV28 | ASSLYGNPKTAKNIQY
13 | TRBV4-1 | ASSQETGGNTEAF
12 | TRBV3-1 | ASSQGPGRTEAF
14 | TRBV27 | ASSLSGLAGYNEQF
12 | TRBV29-1 | SVGQGGSNQPQH
13 | TRBV28 | ASSHQGAQVYGYT
12 | TRBV20-1 | SAIKEPSVSEQY
11 | TRBV20-1 | SATKNLNTEAF
11 | TRBV13 | ATTGPGNSPLH
11 | TRBV6-2/TRBV6-3 | ASRPPVADTQY
12 | TRBV28 | ASSWDMASYEQY
13 | TRBV4-3 | ASSPETSLTYGYT
14 | TRBV7-2 | ASSPWTGTRAGTQY
12 | TRBV6-1 | ASTRDLTTDTQY
11 | TRBV9 | ASSRDRVDTIY
12 | TRBV7-8 | ASSLAGRGDTQY
17 | TRBV10-2 | ASSESMGQGTGGNQPQH
13 | TRBV30 | AWSVLPQGSYEQY
13 | TRBV29-1 | SVENRGRFNYGYT
13 | TRBV30 | AWISGHSNTGELF
10 | TRBV15 | ATSSISSPLH
19 | TRBV15 | ATSRRDRGENRASGANVLT
10 | TRBV20-1 | SATRPNYGYT
15 | TRBV7-9 | ASGLAGGLKYYNEQF
15 | TRBV27 | ASSSHFRALAVIEQF
14 | TRBV20-1 | SAETGLPSSYNEQF
13 | TRBV24-1 | ATSDSGQPNTEAF
13 | TRBV12-3/TRBV12-4 | ASRETGTGPYEQY
15 | TRBV20-1 | SARVPPGPNLNTEAF